Below are 8 T cell receptor beta chains sequenced from a single sample in a study of OX40 agonist ivuxolimab in advanced cancers. Method: immunoSEQ multiplex PCR; TCRdb's copy keeps in-frame clones and lacks some. The sample lists 8,500 to 13,000 clones, 75% to 90% occurring once. The specimen was CD4+ or CD8+ T cells sorted from blood, collected in a trial of the OX40 agonist ivuxolimab. These receptors originate from an adult with an advanced solid tumor such as melanoma, head and neck, liver or kidney cancer.

The chain links TRBV27 to TRBJ2-7, with TRBD2 matching over 10 bases. Germline CDR1 MNHEY, CDR2 SMNVEV (reference sequence). Germline trimming cut 6 bases from V and 6 bases from J; bases unmatched to any gene: 11. CDR3 length: 15 amino acids. Here the CDR3 reads CASRQLSGGAAEQYF. For the CDR3, the DNA is TGTGCCAGCAGACAATTAAGCGGGGGGGCCGCCGAGCAGTACTTC.

In regard to this clone: An end of the junction does not agree with germline; a read error may underlie this. The J gene is TRBJ2-5, the V gene TRBV7-7; the match to TRBD1 covers 9 bases. The CDR3 runs 17 residues. Per germline, CDR1 SSHAT and CDR2 FNYEAQ (reference sequence). DNA of the CDR3: TGTGCTAGCAGCTTAGCCTGGACAGGGGCTGGGCAAGAGACCCAGTACTTC. It codes for CASSLAWTGAGQETQYF.

V gene TRBV15 combines with J gene TRBJ2-5; D unresolved. The germline V gene has CDR1 LNHNV and CDR2 YYDKDF (reference sequence). V lost 6 bases, J lost 2 bases, and 10 bases lay in between. This CDR3 has 13 amino acids. This CDR3 reads CATRGTQQETQYF. The CDR3 nucleotides are TGTGCCACCAGGGGCACCCAGCAAGAGACCCAGTACTTC.

The chain couples TRBV5-8 to TRBJ2-7, with D tentatively TRBD2 (6 bases). CDR3 size: 15 residues. The germline CDR1 and CDR2 sequences are SGHTS and YDEGEE. Deletions cut 4 bases from V and 4 bases from J, with 18 bases between. The CDR3 nucleotides are TGTGCCAGCAGCCCCCTAGTAAATGGGGGGTACGAGCAGTACTTC. It codes for CASSPLVNGGYEQYF.

In its sample, this clone was seen once. The V gene is TRBV27, the J gene TRBJ2-2; 8 nucleotides agree with TRBD1. The CDR3 sequence is 18 residues long. Unmatched junction bases numbered 11, after V lost 2 bases and J lost 3 bases. Germline V gene sequence: CDR1 MNHEY, CDR2 SMNVEV (reference sequence). This CDR3 reads CASSLVRSLGQDTGELFF. In DNA, the CDR3 is TGTGCCAGCAGTTTAGTCAGGTCGCTGGGACAGGACACCGGGGAGCTGTTTTTT.

The chain employs TRBV12-2 and TRBJ2-6. TRBV12-2 is listed as a pseudogene. CDR3 length: 18 residues. The CDR3 here is CASRRKGSTQSRANVLTF. Here the CDR3 DNA reads TGTGCAAGTCGCAGGAAAGGCTCCACACAAAGTCGGGCCAACGTCCTGACTTTC.

The gene calls are TRBV27 and TRBJ2-1; 10 bases align to TRBD2. CDR1 and CDR2 (germline): MNHEY, SMNVEV (reference sequence). The CDR3 totals 15 residues. The trim removed 3 bases at V and 10 bases at J, leaving 9 bases unmatched. CDR3 region: CASSFGLAGAGEQFF. The CDR3 coding sequence is TGTGCCAGCAGTTTCGGGCTAGCGGGAGCAGGGGAGCAGTTCTTC.

This chain connects TRBV29-1 to TRBJ1-5; 12 bases fit TRBD1. The germline CDR1 and CDR2 sequences are SQVTM and ANQGSEA. V lost 6 bases, J lost 7 bases, and 7 bases stayed unmatched. The CDR3 has 14 amino acids. Written as DNA, the CDR3 is TGCAGCGTGGCCGGGACAGGGGGCGGACAGCCCCAGCATTTT. This gives the protein CSVAGTGGGQPQHF. Based on the CDR3 plus reference TRBV29-1 and TRBJ1-5, the full variable domain is SAVISQKPSRDICQRGTSLTIQCQVDSQVTMMFWYRQQPGQSLTLIATANQGSEATYESGFVIDKFPISRPNLTFSTLTVSNMSPEDSSIYLCSVAGTGGGQPQHFGDGTRLSIL.